This T cell receptor (beta chain) was sequenced in a study of T cells after yellow fever vaccination. This clonotype was counted many times. Its antigen is not identified. Study-wide results and limits: It was the secondary response that reached its peak faster, day 5 versus 15, but it was weaker. Shared CD4/CD8 clonotypes were a small share, likely from convergent recombination. Subsequent to the booster, the majority of primary-vaccination clones reappeared (approximately 95% CD4, 70% to 90% CD8). In FACS-sorted repertoires, abundant clonotypes from the bulk population could appear as contaminants.

Each CDR3 protein gets one entry after TCRdb re-called the 5' RACE reads with MiXCR. The sample shows about 220,000 distinct CDR3 sequences, 2.5% to 3.5% of them seen only once. The specimen comprised CD4+ T cells sorted from PBMCs, sampled 10 days after the yellow fever booster vaccination. This TCR derives from a young man who received the YFV17D yellow fever vaccine.

This CDR3 is CASSLQGFRGETQYF. CDR3 nucleotide sequence: TGTGCCAGCAGCTTACAAGGGTTCCGGGGAGAGACCCAGTACTTC. V usage is TRBV9 and J usage is TRBJ2-5; tentative D call: TRBD2 (5 bases). Trimming took off 4 bases at V and 4 bases at J, with 17 bases between the two ends. The CDR3 is made up of 15 amino acids. Per the germline V gene, CDR1 is SGDLS and CDR2 is YYNGEE. The full variable domain, in which reference TRBV9 and TRBJ2-5 provide the parts outside the CDR3, is DSGVTQTPKHLITATGQRVTLRCSPRSGDLSVYWYQQSLDQGLQFLIQYYNGEERAKGNILERFSAQQFPDLHSELNLSSLELGDSALYFCASSLQGFRGETQYFGPGTRLLVL.